This T cell receptor beta chain came from a study of cytomegalovirus exposure and HLA in healthy donors. A multiplex PCR was run with 60 Vbeta primers and 13 Jbeta primers. The repertoire was sequenced with immunoSEQ multiplex PCR; TCRdb's copy has only in-frame clones and lacks some. The repertoire has about 200,000 clones, 75% to 85% of them found once; the top ten carry roughly 1.5%. In regard to this clone: What it recognizes is unknown.

Germline values: CDR1 SQVTM, CDR2 ANQGSEA. With 6 bases clipped from V and 10 bases from J, the junction kept 8 bases outside the gene matches. The CDR3 covers 11 residues. Study-level results: In a later analysis, a missense DCLRE1C variant was linked to TCR beta V- and J-gene trimming.

The receptor's source is a woman between 45 and 65 years old in good health and CMV-seronegative. The chain couples TRBV29-1 to TRBJ1-1; TRBD1 matches at 7 bases. Source material: PBMCs. CDR3 nucleotides: TGCAGCGTAGATTGGACAGGCCCAGCTTTCTTT. It is translated as CSVDWTGPAFF. Full variable domain (remainder filled in from reference TRBV29-1 and TRBJ1-1): SAVISQKPSRDICQRGTSLTIQCQVDSQVTMMFWYRQQPGQSLTLIATANQGSEATYESGFVIDKFPISRPNLTFSTLTVSNMSPEDSSIYLCSVDWTGPAFFGQGTRLTVV.